This T cell receptor (beta chain) was observed in a study of blood T cell repertoires in COVID-19. Study-wide background: Acute and convalescent COVID-19 specimens originated in the United States, Italy and Spain. In each case, the material was cDNA or gDNA derived from T cells, B-cell-depleted T cells, or PBMCs.

Sequenced by immunoSEQ multiplex PCR; TCRdb stores in-frame clones only, minus some. The table includes over 120,000 clones, 80% to 90% detected once. CDR1 is SGHKS and CDR2 is YYEKEE in the germline V gene (reference sequence). V trimming: 4 bases; J trimming: 7 bases; junction bases outside the gene matches: 15. CDR3 length: 16 residues. The J gene is TRBJ1-2, the V gene TRBV5-5, with 8 bases fitting TRBD1. Sequencing was done on a sample of peripheral blood. The TCR was taken from a man between 60 and 70 years old with active or convalescent COVID-19. CDR3 nucleotides: TGTGCCAGCAGCGTCGATGTGGGCAGGGGGCTTGGTGGCTACACCTTC. This sequence encodes CASSVDVGRGLGGYTF.